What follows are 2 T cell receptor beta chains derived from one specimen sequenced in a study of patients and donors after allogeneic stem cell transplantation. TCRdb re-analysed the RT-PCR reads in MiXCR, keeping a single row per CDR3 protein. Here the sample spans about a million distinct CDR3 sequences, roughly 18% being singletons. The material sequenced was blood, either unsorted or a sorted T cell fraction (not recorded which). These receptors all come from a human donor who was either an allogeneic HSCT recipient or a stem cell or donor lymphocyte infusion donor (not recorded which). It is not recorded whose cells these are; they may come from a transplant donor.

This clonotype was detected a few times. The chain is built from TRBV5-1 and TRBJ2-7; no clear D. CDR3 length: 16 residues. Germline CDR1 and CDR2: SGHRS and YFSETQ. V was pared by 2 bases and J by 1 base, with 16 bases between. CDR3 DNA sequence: TGCGCCAGCAGCTTCTTCGGACGAAACCCTTCCTACGAGCAGTACTTC. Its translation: CASSFFGRNPSYEQYF.

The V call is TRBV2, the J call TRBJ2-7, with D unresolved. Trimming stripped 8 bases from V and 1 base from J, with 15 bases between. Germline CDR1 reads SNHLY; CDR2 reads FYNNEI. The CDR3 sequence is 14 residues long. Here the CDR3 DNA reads TGTGCCAGCGACGGCCAAACTACGTCCTACGAGCAGTACTTC. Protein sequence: CASDGQTTSYEQYF.